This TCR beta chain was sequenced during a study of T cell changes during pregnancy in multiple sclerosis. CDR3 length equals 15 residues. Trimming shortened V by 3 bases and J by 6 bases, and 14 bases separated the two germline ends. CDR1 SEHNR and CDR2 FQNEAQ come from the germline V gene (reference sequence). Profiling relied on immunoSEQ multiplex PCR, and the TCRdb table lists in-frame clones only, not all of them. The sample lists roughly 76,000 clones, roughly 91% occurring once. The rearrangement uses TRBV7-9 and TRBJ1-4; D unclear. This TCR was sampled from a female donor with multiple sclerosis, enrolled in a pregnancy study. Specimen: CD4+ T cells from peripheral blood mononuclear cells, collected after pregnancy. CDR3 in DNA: TGTGCCAGCAGCTTCACGGGAGGTCGGGATGAAAAACTGTTTTTT. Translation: CASSFTGGRDEKLFF.